The T cell receptor (beta chain) described here comes from a study of cytomegalovirus exposure and HLA in healthy donors. Regarding the study as a whole: Productive rates of about 87% or about 30% were seen for most TCR beta V segments in an earlier analysis. Accurate HLA-A and HLA-B prediction from TCR beta sequences was reported for most subjects.

With regard to this clone: The target antigen is unknown.

PCR was performed using 60 Vbeta and 13 Jbeta primers. Produced via immunoSEQ multiplex PCR; TCRdb's table is partial and in-frame only. Of roughly 180,000 clones in the sample, approximately 88% were seen once. The origin of this receptor is a boy aged 2 to 10 in good health and CMV-seronegative. Sequenced input: PBMCs.

The CDR3 sequence is CASSIRDTEETQYF. As DNA, the CDR3 is TGTGCCAGCAGCATCCGGGACACAGAAGAGACCCAGTACTTC. This chain uses TRBV5-6 with TRBJ2-5; a weak D match, TRBD1 (6 bases). V was clipped by 4 bases and J by 3 bases, with 13 bases between them. The CDR3 loop spans 14 amino acids. CDR1 and CDR2 from the germline V gene are SGHDT and YYEEEE.